This TCR beta chain was retrieved from a study of identical twins. Healthy Caucasians were all of the donors. Study observations and caveats: There were fewer insertions in abundant cord blood beta clonotypes, but memory repertoires showed no such pattern. For monozygotic twins, models underestimated out-of-frame TCR alpha sharing.

TCRdb analysed the 5' RACE reads with MiXCR anew, one entry per CDR3 protein. Here the sample spans fewer than 500,000 distinct CDR3 sequences, 13% to 15% being singletons. With regard to this clonotype: The target antigen is unknown.

V lost 7 bases and J lost 6, with 12 bases in between. Germline V gene lookup returns CDR1 SQVTM and CDR2 ANQGSEA. This CDR3 region has 12 residues. The sample was also reused in another study, on yellow fever vaccine responses in identical twins.

This chain links TRBV29-1 with TRBJ2-2; D gene uncertain. The receptor comes from a woman in her late teens or twenties in good health. Sequencing was done on a sample of CD4+ T cells sorted from blood. CDR3 loop: CSATGYPGELFF. The CDR3 DNA reads TGCAGCGCCACGGGCTACCCCGGGGAGCTGTTTTTT.